This T cell receptor beta chain was sequenced in a study of blood T cells in healthy people across ages. A sample-barcoded 5' primer and a J-beta primer mix were used in a second PCR of roughly 7 to 11 cycles. Researchers report that a template-switch adaptor with 12 random nucleotides tagged each cDNA molecule. Using its own MiXCR run on the 5' RACE reads, TCRdb lists one record per CDR3 protein. This sample yields 700,000 to 850,000 distinct CDR3 sequences, of which 35% to 40% are seen a single time; under 15% belongs to the top ten. This clonotype was counted ten times or more. Germline CDR1 SGHTA, CDR2 FQGNSA. V lost 2 bases, J lost 2 bases, and 7 bases lay in between. This CDR3 contains 13 residues.

The sequencing sample was made of blood. The chain recombines TRBV7-2 with TRBJ2-7; D not certain. The clonotype comes from a man aged 18 to 29 in good health. DNA of the CDR3: TGTGCCAGCAGCTTATCCACAGCCTACGAGCAGTACTTC. Residues: CASSLSTAYEQYF.